The 19 T cell receptor beta chains below were found in one sample sequenced in a study of T cells in Graves' hyperthyroidism and ophthalmopathy (dated by TCRdb to the late 2010s). Libraries were constructed by multiplex PCR. The sample was run on an Illumina HiSeq 2000. TCR beta CDR3 regions were amplified from RNA transcripts. A first-round RT-PCR of the TCR CDR3 used the HTBI primer set with the Qiagen OneStep RT-PCR kit. Clones were called with MiXCR by TCRdb after fastp trimmed the public reads at Q25, and only in-frame beta chains were retained. Merged by CDR3 protein, the rows form single entries marked with the most common genes and DNA. This sample has fewer than 110,000 distinct CDR3 sequences in its table, and around 50% of those were observed once. Approximately 27% of the sample is taken by the ten largest. Sequenced: blood. The receptor set was obtained from a man aged 35-49 years with Graves' hyperthyroidism.

This clonotype was observed many times. The chain has TRBV20-1 and TRBJ2-7, with 11 positions matching TRBD1. Germline V gene sequence: CDR1 DFQATT, CDR2 SNEGSKA (reference sequence). J was trimmed by 4 bases and V by 7 bases; bases with no gene match: 6. The CDR3 consists of 13 residues. CDR3 in amino acids: CSVPDRGPYEQYF. In DNA form, the CDR3 reads TGCAGTGTCCCGGACAGGGGGCCATACGAGCAGTACTTC.

On this clonotype: The CDR3 does not close with the conserved phenylalanine or tryptophan, likely indicating a read error. The V gene is TRBV5-4, the J gene TRBJ2-3; no definite D call. This CDR3 region has 15 residues. CDR1 SGHNT and CDR2 YYREEE come from the germline V gene (reference sequence). The CDR3 here is CASSLASRATETQYC. CDR3 DNA: TGTGCCAGCAGCTTGGCTAGTAGGGCCACAGAGACGCAGTATTGT.

This rearrangement joins TRBV7-2 to TRBJ2-6; TRBD1 matches at 8 bases. The CDR3 loop spans 17 amino acids. Germline values: CDR1 SGHTA, CDR2 FQGNSA. V dropped 4 bases and J dropped 0; count of bases not matched to a gene: 5. As DNA, the CDR3 is TGTGCCAGCAGCTCAGGACAGGGCCTCTCTGGGGCCAACGTCCTGACTTTC. This gives the protein CASSSGQGLSGANVLTF.

A few counts support this clonotype. The rearrangement joins TRBV6-1 to TRBJ1-2, with unresolved D. CDR3 length: 12 residues. The germline V gene encodes CDR1 MNHNS and CDR2 SASEGT. The CDR3 DNA reads TGTGCAATCGCTTCCCCCCCGGAGGGCTACACCTTC. Protein sequence: CAIASPPEGYTF.

The gene calls are TRBV7-8 and TRBJ2-7; TRBD2 matches 12 bases. The CDR3 consists of 14 residues. V was pared by 5 bases and J by 7 bases, with 6 bases of the junction left unmatched. CDR1 SGHVS and CDR2 FQNEAQ come from the germline V gene. CDR3 DNA sequence: TGTGCCAGCAGCGAAGGACTAGCGGGACTTGAGCAGTACTTC. This encodes CASSEGLAGLEQYF. The full variable domain, with the rest looked up from reference TRBV7-8 and TRBJ2-7, is GAGVSQSPRYKVAKRGQDVALRCDPISGHVSLFWYQQALGQGPEFLTYFQNEAQLDKSGLPSDRFFAERPEGSVSTLKIQRTQQEDSAVYLCASSEGLAGLEQYFGPGTRLTVT.

With respect to this clonotype: At one boundary the junction diverges from the germline segment, which might be a read error. The chain uses TRBV29-1 and TRBJ2-1; 8 bases are a match to TRBD2. Germline CDR1 reads SQVTM; CDR2 reads ANQGSEA. The CDR3 spans 13 residues. The CDR3 coding sequence is TGTAGCGTTGAAGTAGCGGGGCACAATGAGCAGTTCTTC. Protein sequence: CSVEVAGHNEQFF.

Remarks on this clonotype: It may be a read error: a sequence one base away is much more abundant. The rearrangement joins TRBV6-4 to TRBJ2-1, with D perhaps matching TRBD2 (6 bases). The CDR3 is 15 amino acids. Germline V gene sequence: CDR1 MRHNA, CDR2 SNTAGT. The CDR3 coding sequence is TGTGCCGGCAGCGCGGGCCGGGACTCTACCAATGAGCAGTTCTTC. Translating it yields CAGSAGRDSTNEQFF.

This clonotype was seen at least ten times. The rearrangement uses TRBV5-5 and TRBJ2-7; the match to TRBD1 covers 7 bases. Germline CDR1 reads SGHKS; CDR2 reads YYEKEE (reference sequence). This CDR3 contains 15 residues. The V and J ends lost 0 bases and 0 bases, in that order; junction bases with no gene match: 3. The CDR3 here is CASSLGQGSSYEQYF. The CDR3 nucleotides are TGTGCCAGCAGCTTGGGACAGGGAAGCTCCTACGAGCAGTACTTC. Variable domain in full (rest from reference TRBV5-5 and TRBJ2-7): DAGVTQSPTHLIKTRGQQVTLRCSPISGHKSVSWYQQVLGQGPQFIFQYYEKEERGRGNFPDRFSARQFPNYSSELNVNALLLGDSALYLCASSLGQGSSYEQYFGPGTRLTVT.

This clonotype came up many times. V usage is TRBV19 and J usage is TRBJ2-7; D perhaps matches TRBD1 (6 bases). The germline CDR1 and CDR2 sequences are LNHDA and SQIVND (reference sequence). The CDR3 has 14 amino acids. V was clipped by 5 bases and J by 4 bases, with 15 bases between them. DNA for the CDR3: TGTGCCAGTAGTTCCGCCTCAGGGGATTACGAGCAGTACTTC. Its translation is CASSSASGDYEQYF.

This clonotype occurred many times. The chain combines TRBV5-1 with TRBJ1-1, with unresolved D. The V and J ends lost 4 bases and 0 bases respectively, with 13 bases between them. The CDR3 loop spans 15 amino acids. Germline V gives CDR1 SGHRS, CDR2 YFSETQ. CDR3 in amino acids: CASSPRTDMNTEAFF. The CDR3 region has the DNA TGCGCCAGCAGCCCTCGGACGGATATGAACACTGAAGCTTTCTTT.

Comments on this clonotype: Given the absence of the conserved phenylalanine or tryptophan at the CDR3 end, a read error is likely. The CDR3 DNA sequence: TGTGCCATCAGTGAGTGGGAGTACACAGATAGGCAGTATCTT. Encoded protein: CAISEWEYTDRQYL. The rearrangement links TRBV10-3 to TRBJ2-3; D perhaps matches TRBD2 (5 bases). Germline loops: CDR1 ENHRY, CDR2 SYGVKD. This CDR3 region has 14 residues.

This clonotype was observed at least ten times. This chain links TRBV20-1 with TRBJ2-7; 13 bases line up with TRBD2. The germline V gene has CDR1 DFQATT and CDR2 SNEGSKA (reference sequence). The CDR3 spans 14 residues. The ends lost 5 bases at V and 6 bases at J; junction bases unmatched: 7. In DNA, the CDR3 is TGCAGTGCTTTTGGACTAGCGGGAGTTCGCGAGCAGTACTTC. Translating gives CSAFGLAGVREQYF.

A note on this clonotype: No conserved phenylalanine or tryptophan is present at the end of the CDR3, so a read error is the likely explanation. The DNA is left out, because the CDR3 cannot be placed on it with certainty; the CDR3 is given as TCRdb lists it. This chain uses TRBV4-2 with TRBJ2-3. From germline, CDR1 is LGHNA and CDR2 YNFKEQ. 8 amino acids form the CDR3, both terminal residues included. The CDR3 sequence: CASSQVVL.

Ten or more counts support this clonotype. The chain links TRBV29-1 to TRBJ2-1, with 10 bases aligning to TRBD2. V lost 6 bases and J lost 4; bases outside the gene matches: 3. This CDR3 contains 13 residues. Germline CDR1 reads SQVTM; CDR2 reads ANQGSEA. Here the CDR3 DNA reads TGCAGCGTCGGGACTAGCGAGTACAATGAGCAGTTCTTC. The encoded protein is CSVGTSEYNEQFF.

The V gene is TRBV2, the J gene TRBJ1-1, with unresolved D. The CDR3 loop spans 13 amino acids. CDR1 is SNHLY and CDR2 is FYNNEI in the germline V gene. V gave up 6 bases and J gave up 7 bases, with 15 bases separating them. The CDR3 DNA sequence: TGTGCCAGCAGCCCCGAGGTTGGGAGTGAAGCTTTCTTT. Its translation: CASSPEVGSEAFF.

This clonotype was detected many times. The chain links TRBV11-3 to TRBJ2-7; D gene unclear. The CDR3 contains 13 residues. Trimming removed 5 bases at V and 2 bases at J, with 10 bases between. Per germline, CDR1 SGHNT and CDR2 YENEEA. For the CDR3, the DNA is TGTGCCAGCAGCCCCGTGGCTACCTACGAGCAGTACTTC. Its protein is CASSPVATYEQYF.

In this sample, this clonotype turned up many times. V and J are TRBV20-1 and TRBJ1-5, with TRBD1 as a possible D gene (5 bases). Germline CDR1 reads DFQATT; CDR2 reads SNEGSKA (reference sequence). This CDR3 has 14 residues. V was shortened by 3 bases and J by 4 bases, with 13 bases between the two germline ends. The DNA for the CDR3 is TGCAGTGCTAGTAGACAGACTGTTAATCAGCCCCAGCATTTT. As protein: CSASRQTVNQPQHF.

The rearrangement uses TRBV2 and TRBJ2-1; 13 bases fit TRBD2. The CDR3 length is 13 residues. Looked up from germline, CDR1 is SNHLY and CDR2 is FYNNEI. CDR3 amino acids: CAWTSGRVSEQFF. DNA of the CDR3: TGTGCTTGGACTAGCGGGAGAGTAAGTGAGCAGTTCTTC.

V is TRBV2 and J is TRBJ2-5; D possibly uses TRBD1 or TRBD2 (5 bases each). The CDR3 totals 15 residues. The ends were cut back, 6 bases at V and 4 bases at J, with 18 bases in the middle. Germline lookup yields CDR1 SNHLY and CDR2 FYNNEI. The CDR3 coding sequence is TGTGCCAGCAGCACGGGGCTAACCGGGTTAGAGACCCAGTACTTC. It codes for CASSTGLTGLETQYF.